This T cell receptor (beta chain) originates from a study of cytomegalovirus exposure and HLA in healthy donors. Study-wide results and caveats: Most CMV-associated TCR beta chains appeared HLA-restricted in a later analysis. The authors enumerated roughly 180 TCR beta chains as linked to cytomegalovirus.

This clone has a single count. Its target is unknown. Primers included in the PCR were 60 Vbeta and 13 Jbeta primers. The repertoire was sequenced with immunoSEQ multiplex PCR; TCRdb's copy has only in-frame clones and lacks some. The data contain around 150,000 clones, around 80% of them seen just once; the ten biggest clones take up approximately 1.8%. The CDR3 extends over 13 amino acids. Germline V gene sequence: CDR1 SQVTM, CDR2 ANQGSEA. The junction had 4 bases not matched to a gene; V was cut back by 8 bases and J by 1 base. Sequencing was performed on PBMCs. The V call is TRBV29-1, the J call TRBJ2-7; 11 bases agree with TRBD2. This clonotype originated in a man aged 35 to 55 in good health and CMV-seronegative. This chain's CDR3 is CSTGTSGSYEQYF. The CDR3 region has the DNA TGCAGCACCGGGACTAGCGGTTCCTACGAGCAGTACTTC.